The entry that follows covers one TCR beta chain sequence. The data were taken from a study of OX40 agonist ivuxolimab in advanced cancers. At the level of the study: Melanoma, hepatocellular carcinoma, head and neck or renal cell cancer occurred in dose-escalation patients. Earlier treatment with anti-PD-1, anti-PD-L1 or anti-CTLA-4 was permitted, and approximately 38% had received some. Two patients with cutaneous melanoma and one with hepatocellular carcinoma, three in total, showed partial responses.

Germline V lookup: CDR1 KGHSH, CDR2 LQKENI. The CDR3 extends over 13 amino acids. The ends were cut back, 6 bases at V and 7 bases at J, with 13 bases in the middle. The assay was immunoSEQ multiplex PCR, and TCRdb's table has in-frame clones only and misses some. Of roughly 79,000 clones listed, under 90% are singletons. The source material was CD4+ or CD8+ T cells sorted from blood, sampled in a trial of the OX40 agonist ivuxolimab. The chain employs TRBV18 and TRBJ1-5; weak D call: TRBD1 (6 bases). The clonotype comes from an adult with an advanced solid tumor such as melanoma, head and neck, liver or kidney cancer. This CDR3 reads CASSPSGVQPQHF. The DNA of the CDR3 is TGTGCCAGCTCGCCGTCAGGGGTACAGCCCCAGCATTTT.